This TCR beta chain was retrieved from a study of glioma-infiltrating T cells. Findings of the study overall: Non-neoplastic patients had below-expected tissue-blood divergence, while all gliomas exceeded expectation. Very few CDR3 sequences were shared between tissue and blood.

With 6 bases clipped from V and 3 bases from J, the junction kept 17 bases outside the gene matches. Germline lookup yields CDR1 MNHEY and CDR2 SVGEGT. CDR3 length: 18 residues. TCR alpha and beta CDR3 regions were amplified from RNA using iRepertoire nested multiplex PCR. Tissue mRNA or PBMC total RNA, roughly 95-400 ng, went into one-step reverse transcription and amplification. TCRdb re-called the multiplex PCR reads with MiXCR, one entry per CDR3 protein. This sample has approximately 90,000 distinct CDR3 sequences, with around a quarter found just once. Details on this clonotype: Antigen specificity is unknown. A much more abundant neighbour one base away suggests this may be a read error.

This TCR derives from a human donor with low-grade glioma or glioblastoma, undergoing nonglioma brain surgery, or in good health (not recorded which). The sequenced sample was glioma tissue, nonneoplastic brain tissue, or PBMCs (not recorded which). The chain couples TRBV6-2 or TRBV6-3 to TRBJ2-1; 7 nucleotides line up with TRBD2. CDR3 in DNA: TGTGCCAGCAGCCCCCTGGTAGCGGGTGCGCCAAGCTACAATGAGCAGTTCTTC. Translation gives CASSPLVAGAPSYNEQFF.